This T cell receptor beta chain appears in the sequencing data of a study of blood T cell repertoires in COVID-19. At the level of the study: Italy, Spain and the United States were the sources of the convalescent and acute COVID-19 samples. Sources were T cells, B-cell-depleted T cells, or PBMCs; the material itself was cDNA or gDNA.

The CDR3 contains 14 residues. Germline V gene sequence: CDR1 SGHAT, CDR2 FQNNGV. V was cut by 2 bases and J by 2 bases, with 10 bases left in between. Authors' data handling: From reference gene primer amplification, estimates of nucleated cell counts were derived. TCRdb's copy holds only in-frame clones and misses some; the assay was immunoSEQ multiplex PCR. V, J and clone size are taken as reported in that table, and D and trimming were inferred from the DNA itself. This repertoire shows fewer than 300,000 clones, 75% to 95% found once; its top ten account for under 3%. Enrollment of patients from Seattle took place during active infection, with longitudinal follow-up.

The TCR originated in a young adult with COVID-19, enrolled during active disease. Material: peripheral blood. The J gene is TRBJ2-7, the V gene TRBV11-2; the D gene is possibly TRBD1 (5 bases). The CDR3 sequence: CASSLSQGTYEQYF. The CDR3 DNA reads as TGTGCCAGCAGCTTAAGCCAGGGAACCTACGAGCAGTACTTC. The entire variable domain, with the rest obtained from reference TRBV11-2 and TRBJ2-7, is as follows: EAGVAQSPRYKIIEKRQSVAFWCNPISGHATLYWYQQILGQGPKLLIQFQNNGVVDDSQLPKDRFSAERLKGVDSTLKIQPAKLEDSAVYLCASSLSQGTYEQYFGPGTRLTVT.